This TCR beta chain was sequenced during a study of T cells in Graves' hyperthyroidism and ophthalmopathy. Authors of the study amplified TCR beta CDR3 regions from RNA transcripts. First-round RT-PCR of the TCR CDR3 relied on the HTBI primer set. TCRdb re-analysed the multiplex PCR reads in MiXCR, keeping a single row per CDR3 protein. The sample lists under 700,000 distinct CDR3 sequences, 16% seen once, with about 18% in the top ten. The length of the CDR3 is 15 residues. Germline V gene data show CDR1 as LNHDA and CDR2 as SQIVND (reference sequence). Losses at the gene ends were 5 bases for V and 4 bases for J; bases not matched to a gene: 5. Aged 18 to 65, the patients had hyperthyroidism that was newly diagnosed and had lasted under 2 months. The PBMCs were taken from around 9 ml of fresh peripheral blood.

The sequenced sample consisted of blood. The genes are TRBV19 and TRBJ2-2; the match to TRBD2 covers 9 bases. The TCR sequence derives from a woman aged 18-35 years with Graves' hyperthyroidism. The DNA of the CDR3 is TGTGCCAGTAGTCGCGGGGGGGGGAGCACCGGGGAGCTGTTTTTT. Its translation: CASSRGGGSTGELFF.